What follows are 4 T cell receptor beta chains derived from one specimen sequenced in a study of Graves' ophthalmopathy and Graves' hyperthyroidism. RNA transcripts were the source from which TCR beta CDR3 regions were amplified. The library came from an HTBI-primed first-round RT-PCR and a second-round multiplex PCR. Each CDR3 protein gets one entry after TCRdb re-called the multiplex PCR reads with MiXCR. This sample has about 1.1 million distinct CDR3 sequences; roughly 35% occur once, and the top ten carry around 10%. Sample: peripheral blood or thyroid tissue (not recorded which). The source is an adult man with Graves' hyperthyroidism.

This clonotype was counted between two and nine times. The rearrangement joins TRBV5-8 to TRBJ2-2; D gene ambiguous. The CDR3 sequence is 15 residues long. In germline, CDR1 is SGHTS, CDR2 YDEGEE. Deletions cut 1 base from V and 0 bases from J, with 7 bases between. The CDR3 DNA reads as TGTGCCAGCAGCTTGTCCGCCGCGAACACCGGGGAGCTGTTTTTT. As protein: CASSLSAANTGELFF. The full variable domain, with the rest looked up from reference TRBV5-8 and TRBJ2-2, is EAGVTQSPTHLIKTRGQQATLRCSPISGHTSVYWYQQALGLGLQFLLWYDEGEERNRGNFPPRFSGRQFPNYSSELNVNALELEDSALYLCASSLSAANTGELFFGEGSRLTVL.

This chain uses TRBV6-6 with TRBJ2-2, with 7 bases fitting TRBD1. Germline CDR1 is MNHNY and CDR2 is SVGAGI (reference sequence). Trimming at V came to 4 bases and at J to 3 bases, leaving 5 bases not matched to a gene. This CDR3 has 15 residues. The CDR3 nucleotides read TGTGCCAGCAGTTCTTGGACAGGACACACCGGGGAGCTGTTTTTT. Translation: CASSSWTGHTGELFF.

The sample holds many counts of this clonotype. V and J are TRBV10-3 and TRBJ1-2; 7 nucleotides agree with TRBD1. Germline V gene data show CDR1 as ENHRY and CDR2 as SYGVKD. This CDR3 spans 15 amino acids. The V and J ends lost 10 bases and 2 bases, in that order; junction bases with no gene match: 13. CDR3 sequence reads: CASRRYRGTNYGYTF. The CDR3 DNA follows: TGTGCCAGCAGGCGCTACAGGGGCACCAACTATGGCTACACCTTC.

CDR3 sequence (DNA): TGTGCCAGCAGCTTCACAGTCATGAACACTGAAGCTTTCTTT. The encoded protein is CASSFTVMNTEAFF. The gene calls are TRBV2 and TRBJ1-1; D gene uncertain. The germline gives CDR1 SNHLY, CDR2 FYNNEI. Trimming took 6 bases from V and 0 from J, leaving 11 bases between them. This CDR3 is built from 14 residues.